The 7 T cell receptor beta chains below were found in one sample sequenced in a study of cytomegalovirus exposure and HLA in healthy donors. Researchers ran the PCR with 60 Vbeta and 13 Jbeta primers. TCRdb's table, derived via immunoSEQ multiplex PCR, lists solely in-frame clones and lacks some. Altogether around 78,000 clones are present, approximately 70% being singletons, with the ten largest covering around 10%. The sequenced material came from PBMCs. The receptors shown here come from a woman between 35 and 50 years old in good health and CMV-seropositive.

The V gene is TRBV7-8, the J gene TRBJ1-5; D uncertain. This CDR3 region has 18 residues. Trimming left V 1 base short and J 3 bases short, with 19 bases between. Germline CDR1 and CDR2: SGHVS and FQNEAQ. The CDR3 reads CASSLVDPGWEFNQPQHF. As DNA, the CDR3 is TGTGCCAGCAGCTTAGTGGATCCGGGCTGGGAGTTCAATCAGCCCCAGCATTTT.

The CDR3 bases are TGCGCCAGCAGCCCCAGGGATAATGGAGGAAACACCATATATTTT. Translating it yields CASSPRDNGGNTIYF. The gene calls are TRBV4-1 and TRBJ1-3, with a possible D match to TRBD1 (5 bases). The CDR3 runs to 15 residues. CDR1 and CDR2 from the germline V gene are MGHRA and YSYEKL. The V and J ends lost 4 bases and 4 bases respectively, with 14 bases between them.

The chain joins TRBV28 to TRBJ1-2, with D unclear. With 6 bases removed from V and 5 bases from J, the gap between germline ends came to 19 bases. The CDR3 has 15 amino acids. Germline CDR1 reads MDHEN; CDR2 reads SYDVKM. The CDR3 region has the DNA TGTGCCAGCAGCGCGACTAGGATCGTCGATTATGGCTACACCTTC. Translating gives CASSATRIVDYGYTF.

This sequence joins TRBV10-3 and TRBJ1-4; D is possibly TRBD1 (5 bases). The CDR3 runs to 13 residues. Germline values: CDR1 ENHRY, CDR2 SYGVKD. Trimming left V 8 bases short and J 3 bases short, with 10 bases between. The CDR3 reads CAIRQSPNEKLFF. The CDR3, as DNA: TGTGCCATCCGACAGAGCCCTAATGAAAAACTGTTTTTT.

CDR3 DNA: TGCGCCAGCAGCCAATACCGAGGAGCTAACTATGGCTACACCTTC. It codes for CASSQYRGANYGYTF. This chain connects TRBV4-1 to TRBJ1-2, with D unclear. CDR3 size: 15 residues. V was pared by 2 bases and J by 0 bases, with 10 bases between. CDR1 and CDR2 (germline): MGHRA, YSYEKL.

This clone was seen only a few times. The V and J genes are TRBV7-9 and TRBJ2-1, with TRBD1 identical over 12 bases. Germline assignment: CDR1 SEHNR and CDR2 FQNEAQ (reference sequence). The CDR3 has 15 amino acids. Germline trimming cut 4 bases from V and 9 bases from J; bases unmatched to any gene: 7. The CDR3 DNA sequence: TGTGCCAGCAGCTCTACCGGGACAGGGGGCACTGAGCAGTTCTTC. As protein: CASSSTGTGGTEQFF.

There are a few counts of this clone. This chain uses TRBV7-9 with TRBJ2-7, with 15 bases that match TRBD2. Germline V gene data show CDR1 as SEHNR and CDR2 as FQNEAQ (reference sequence). V lost 8 bases to trimming and J lost 5 bases; unmatched junction nucleotides: 4. This CDR3 has 14 amino acids. CDR3 DNA: TGTGCCAGCGAAGGACTAGCGGGAGGGGACGAGCAGTACTTC. Translated, it gives CASEGLAGGDEQYF. Complete variable domain (other parts from reference TRBV7-9 and TRBJ2-7): DTGVSQNPRHKITKRGQNVTFRCDPISEHNRLYWYRQTLGQGPEFLTYFQNEAQLEKSRLLSDRFSAERPKGSFSTLEIQRTEQGDSAMYLCASEGLAGGDEQYFGPGTRLTVT.